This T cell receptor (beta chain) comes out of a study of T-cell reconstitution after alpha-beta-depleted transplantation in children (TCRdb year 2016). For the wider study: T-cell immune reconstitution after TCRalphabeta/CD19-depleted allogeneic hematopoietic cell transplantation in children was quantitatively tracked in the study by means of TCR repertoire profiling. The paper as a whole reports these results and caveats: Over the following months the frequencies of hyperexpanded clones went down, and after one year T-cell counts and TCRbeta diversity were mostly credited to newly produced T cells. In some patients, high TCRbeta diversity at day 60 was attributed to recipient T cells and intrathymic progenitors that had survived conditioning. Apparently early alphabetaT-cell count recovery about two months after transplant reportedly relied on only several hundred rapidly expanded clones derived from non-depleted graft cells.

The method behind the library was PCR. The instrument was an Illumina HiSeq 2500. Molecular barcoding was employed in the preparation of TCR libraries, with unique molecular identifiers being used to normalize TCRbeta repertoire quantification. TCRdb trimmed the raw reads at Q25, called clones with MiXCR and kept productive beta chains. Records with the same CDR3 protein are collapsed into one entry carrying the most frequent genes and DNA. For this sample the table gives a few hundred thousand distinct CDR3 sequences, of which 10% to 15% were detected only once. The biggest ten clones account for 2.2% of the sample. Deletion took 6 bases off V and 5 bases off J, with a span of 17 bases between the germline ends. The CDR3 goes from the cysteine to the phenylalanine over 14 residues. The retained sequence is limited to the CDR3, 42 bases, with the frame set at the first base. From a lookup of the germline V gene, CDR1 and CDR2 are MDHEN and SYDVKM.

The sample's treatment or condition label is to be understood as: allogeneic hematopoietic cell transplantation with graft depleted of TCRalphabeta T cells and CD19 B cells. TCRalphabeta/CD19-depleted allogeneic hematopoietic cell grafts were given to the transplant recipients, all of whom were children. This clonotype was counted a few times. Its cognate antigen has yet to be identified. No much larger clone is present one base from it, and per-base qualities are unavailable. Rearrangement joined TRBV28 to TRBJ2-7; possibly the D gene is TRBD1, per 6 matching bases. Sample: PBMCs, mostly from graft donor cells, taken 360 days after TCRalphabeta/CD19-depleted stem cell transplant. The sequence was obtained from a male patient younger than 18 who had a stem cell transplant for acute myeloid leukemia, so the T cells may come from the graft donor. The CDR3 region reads CASRTQGPPNEQYF. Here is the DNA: TGTGCCAGCAGGACACAGGGACCTCCTAACGAGCAGTACTTC.